Described below is a single T cell receptor beta chain sequence and its context. Its specificity is not known. The sample is drawn from a study of Graves' ophthalmopathy and Graves' hyperthyroidism. Absence of ophthalmopathy within 18 months of follow-up defined stable hyperthyroidism. Aged 18 to 65, hyperthyroidism patients had been newly diagnosed, with under 2 months' duration. Overall study results and limits: Using 13 signatures, a model distinguished ophthalmopathy from stable hyperthyroidism, reaching 87.88% sensitivity and about 81% specificity. The model predicted progression of ophthalmopathy with a sensitivity of just over 70%, and its specificity was approximately 77%.

Trimming shortened V by 3 bases and J by 6 bases, and 21 bases separated the two germline ends. The CDR3 is 16 amino acids. Germline V gene data show CDR1 as SGHRS and CDR2 as YFSETQ. RNA transcripts were the template, and TCR beta CDR3 regions were amplified from them. RT-PCR was first run with HTBI primers, then multiplex PCR in a second round. TCRdb re-called the multiplex PCR reads through MiXCR, storing one row per CDR3 protein. This sample has hundreds of thousands of distinct CDR3 sequences; approximately 15% occur once, and the top ten carry about 7%. The chain couples TRBV5-1 to TRBJ1-2; D is perhaps TRBD1 (6 bases). This sequence originates from a woman aged 18 to 35 with stable Graves' hyperthyroidism. Input material: peripheral blood. The chain's CDR3 is CASSYNRDDRIHGYTF. CDR3 DNA sequence: TGCGCCAGCAGCTACAACCGGGACGACAGGATCCATGGCTACACCTTC.